This T cell receptor (beta chain) was identified in a study of blood T cells in healthy people across ages. A second PCR of 7 to 11 cycles used a sample-barcoded 5' primer and a J-beta primer mix. One entry per CDR3 protein results from TCRdb running MiXCR on the 5' RACE reads. The profile shows hundreds of thousands of distinct CDR3 sequences, approximately 50% of them singletons. This CDR3 region has 14 residues. V gave up 4 bases and J gave up 7 bases; unmatched junction bases: 10. Germline V gives CDR1 SGHRS, CDR2 YFSETQ. This chain links TRBV5-1 with TRBJ1-2; 7 bases fit TRBD1. The sample taken for sequencing was blood. This TCR came from a man aged 55-75 years in good health. CDR3 sequence (DNA): TGCGCCAGCAGCGCACCCGACAGGGAAGTTGGCTACACCTTC. This sequence encodes CASSAPDREVGYTF.